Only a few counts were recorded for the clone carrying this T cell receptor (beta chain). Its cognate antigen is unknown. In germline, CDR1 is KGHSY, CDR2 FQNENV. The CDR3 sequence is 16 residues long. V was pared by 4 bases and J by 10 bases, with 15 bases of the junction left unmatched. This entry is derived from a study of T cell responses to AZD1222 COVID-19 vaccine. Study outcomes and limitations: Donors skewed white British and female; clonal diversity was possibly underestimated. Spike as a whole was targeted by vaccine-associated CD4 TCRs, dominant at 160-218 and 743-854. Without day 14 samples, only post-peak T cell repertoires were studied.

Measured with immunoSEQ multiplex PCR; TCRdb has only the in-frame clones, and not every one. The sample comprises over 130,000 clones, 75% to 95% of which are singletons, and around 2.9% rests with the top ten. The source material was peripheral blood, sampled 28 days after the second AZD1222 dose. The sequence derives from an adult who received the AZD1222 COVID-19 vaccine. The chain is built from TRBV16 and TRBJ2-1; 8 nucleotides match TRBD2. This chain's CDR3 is CASSPSGSGNLREQFF. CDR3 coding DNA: TGTGCCAGCAGCCCGTCAGGTAGCGGGAATCTGAGGGAGCAGTTCTTC.